This T cell receptor beta chain was profiled in a study of blood T cell repertoires in COVID-19. Germline CDR1 reads SNHLY; CDR2 reads FYNNEI. CDR3 size: 15 residues. V was shortened by 3 bases and J by 0 bases, with 11 bases between the two germline ends. Cohort 3 donors counted as recovered after two negative PCRs, clearance, or resolved symptoms. Measured with immunoSEQ multiplex PCR; TCRdb has only the in-frame clones, and not every one. Seen here are around 430,000 clones, around nine tenths observed once, and the top ten hold approximately 9.3%. Sequenced input: PBMCs or T cells enriched from blood (not recorded which). The clonotype was recovered from a woman in her forties or fifties who had recovered from COVID-19. This chain uses TRBV2 with TRBJ1-2, with a possible D match to TRBD1 (6 bases). The CDR3 is CASSDVQGSNYGYTF. CDR3 DNA sequence: TGTGCCAGCAGTGACGTACAGGGATCTAACTATGGCTACACCTTC.